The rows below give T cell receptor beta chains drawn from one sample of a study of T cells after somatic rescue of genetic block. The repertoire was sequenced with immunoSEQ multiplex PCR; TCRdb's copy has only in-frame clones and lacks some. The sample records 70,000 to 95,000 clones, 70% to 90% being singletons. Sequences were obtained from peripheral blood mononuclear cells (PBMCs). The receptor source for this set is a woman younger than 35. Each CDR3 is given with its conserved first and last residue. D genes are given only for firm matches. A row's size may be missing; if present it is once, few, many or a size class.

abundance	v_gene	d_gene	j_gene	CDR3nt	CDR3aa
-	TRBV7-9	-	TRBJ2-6	TGTGCCAGCAGCTTTATTAGGGCTGGGGCCAACGTCCTGACTTTC	CASSFIRAGANVLTF
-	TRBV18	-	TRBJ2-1	TGTGCCAGCTCACAGGGGTCGGGAGATGAGCAGTTCTTC	CASSQGSGDEQFF
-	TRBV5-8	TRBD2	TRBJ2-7	TGTGCCAGCAGCTTCCTCCGCGGGAGGGCCTACGAGCAGTACTTC	CASSFLRGRAYEQYF
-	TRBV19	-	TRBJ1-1	TGTGCCAGTAGTACGTCTCGGGGCACTGAAGCTTTCTTT	CASSTSRGTEAFF
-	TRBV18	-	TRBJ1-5	TGTGCCAGCTCATCGGCCCTCGGCACCTATCAGCCCCAGCATTTT	CASSSALGTYQPQHF
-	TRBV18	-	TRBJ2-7	TGTGCCAGCTCCCCCCTTCGGCAGCCCCTCTACGAGCAGTACTTC	CASSPLRQPLYEQYF
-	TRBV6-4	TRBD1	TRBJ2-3	TGTGCCAGCAGTGGCGAAACAGGGGGCGAAACAGATACGCAGTATTTT	CASSGETGGETDTQYF
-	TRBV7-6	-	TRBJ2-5	TGTGCCAGCAGCCAGCGGGCCGGGTGGGAGACCCAGTACTTC	CASSQRAGWETQYF
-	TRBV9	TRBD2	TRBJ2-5	TGTGCCAGCAGCGTAGGGGGGACTAGCGGGAGGGCCTTGGGGACCCAGTACTTC	CASSVGGTSGRALGTQYF
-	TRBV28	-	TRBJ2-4	TGTGCCAGCTCCCCTTCACAGGGTAGTATTCAGTACTTC	CASSPSQGSIQYF
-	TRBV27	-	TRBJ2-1	TGTGCCAGCAGACCCGGGACTCCCCGTTTGGAGCAGTTCTTC	CASRPGTPRLEQFF
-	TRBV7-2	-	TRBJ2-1	TGTGCCAGCAGCAGCGGCTCGAACTACGACAATGAGCAGTTCTTC	CASSSGSNYDNEQFF
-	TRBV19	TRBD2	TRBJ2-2	TGTGCCAGTAGTTTCCCCTCTGGCGGGAGGACATCCGGGGAGCTGTTTTTT	CASSFPSGGRTSGELFF
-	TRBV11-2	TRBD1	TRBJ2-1	TGTGCCAGCAGCTTAGATACGACCGGGACAGAACAGTACAATGAGCAGTTCTTC	CASSLDTTGTEQYNEQFF
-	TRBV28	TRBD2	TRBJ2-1	TGTGCCAGCGGACTAGCGGGTTACAATGAGCAGTTCTTC	CASGLAGYNEQFF
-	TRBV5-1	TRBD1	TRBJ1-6	TGCGCCAGCCGACTGCATACCGGGACAGGGTATTCACCCCTCCACTTT	CASRLHTGTGYSPLHF
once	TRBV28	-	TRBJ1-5	TGTGCCAGCAGTTTATGGGCAGGGAACGGCAATCAGCCCCAGCATTTT	CASSLWAGNGNQPQHF
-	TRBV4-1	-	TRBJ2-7	TGCGCCAGCAGCCAAGCGATGGGCCGGCAGACAGGGAATAGCGGACCTCCCTACGAGCAGTACTTC	CASSQAMGRQTGNSGPPYEQYF
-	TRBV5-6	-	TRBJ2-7	TGTGCCAGCAGCTTATGGACCCGTGAGCAGTACTTC	CASSLWTREQYF
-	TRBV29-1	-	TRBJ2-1	TGCAGCGTTGAAGCCATGGCTAAGGGCCGCTACAATGAGCAGTTCTTC	CSVEAMAKGRYNEQFF
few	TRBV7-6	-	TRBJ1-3	TGTGCCAGCAGCTCCACGGCGGGAAACACCATATATTTT	CASSSTAGNTIYF
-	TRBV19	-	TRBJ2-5	TGTGCCAGTAGTCCCGAAGGGGGGCAAGAGACCCAGTACTTC	CASSPEGGQETQYF
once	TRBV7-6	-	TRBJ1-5	TGTGCCAGCAGCTTCGGGGGGAATCAGCCCCAGCATTTT	CASSFGGNQPQHF
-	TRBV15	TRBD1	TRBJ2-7	TGTGCCACCAGCGAAGATCGGGACAGTAACAGGGAGCAGTACTTC	CATSEDRDSNREQYF
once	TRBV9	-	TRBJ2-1	TGTGCCAGCAGCGTAGATCCAGGGAGGGGGTCCTACAATGAGCAGTTCTTC	CASSVDPGRGSYNEQFF
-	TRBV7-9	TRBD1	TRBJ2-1	TGTGCCAGCAGCTCCCCGGACAGGGGGCTCTACAATGAGCAGTTCTTC	CASSSPDRGLYNEQFF
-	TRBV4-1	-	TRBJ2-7	TGCGCCAGCAGCCAACACCCCTACAGGGACGAGCAGTACTTC	CASSQHPYRDEQYF
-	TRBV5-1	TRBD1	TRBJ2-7	TGCGCCAGCAGCTTGGACAGGGGATCCTACGAGCAGTACTTC	CASSLDRGSYEQYF
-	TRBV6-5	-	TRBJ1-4	TGTGCCAGCAGTTACTCGAACGCGAATGAAAAACTGTTTTTT	CASSYSNANEKLFF
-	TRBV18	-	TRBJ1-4	TGTGCCAGCTCACCCGGGACGGACGCCAGCCAACTGTTTTTT	CASSPGTDASQLFF
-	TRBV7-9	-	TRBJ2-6	TGTGCCAGCAGCTTAGAACTGGGGACACCTGGGGCCAACGTCCTGACTTTC	CASSLELGTPGANVLTF
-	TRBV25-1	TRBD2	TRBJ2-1	TGTGCCAGCAGTGGGCGGACTAGTCTGAATGAGCAGTTCTTC	CASSGRTSLNEQFF
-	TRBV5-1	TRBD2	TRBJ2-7	TGCGCCAGCAGCTTAAGCGGGAGCGCCGAGCAGTACTTC	CASSLSGSAEQYF
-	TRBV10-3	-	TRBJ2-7	TGTGCCATCAGGGCAGGGGTTCGGGACGAGCAGTACTTC	CAIRAGVRDEQYF
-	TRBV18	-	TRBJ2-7	TGTGCCAGCTCACCGGGAGGCGGGACTGGCTACGAGCAGTACTTC	CASSPGGGTGYEQYF
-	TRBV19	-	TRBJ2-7	TGTGCCAGTAGGGGTGGGGGAGATGGGATCTACGAGCAGTACTTC	CASRGGGDGIYEQYF
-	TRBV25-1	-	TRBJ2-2	TGTGCCAGCAACGCCTTCCAGAACACCGGGGAGCTGTTTTTT	CASNAFQNTGELFF
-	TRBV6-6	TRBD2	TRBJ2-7	TGTGCCAGCATTGGGACTAGCGGGAGTGGGTCCTACGAGCAGTACTTC	CASIGTSGSGSYEQYF
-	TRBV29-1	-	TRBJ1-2	TGCAGCATACTACGCCCTAGCTATGGCTACACCTTC	CSILRPSYGYTF
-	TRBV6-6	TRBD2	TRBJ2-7	TGTGCCAGCAGTTACACTAGCGGGAGCTCCTACGAGCAGTACTTC	CASSYTSGSSYEQYF
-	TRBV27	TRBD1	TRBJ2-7	TGTGCCAGCAGTATTGGACAGGGGCCCTACGAGCAGTACTTC	CASSIGQGPYEQYF
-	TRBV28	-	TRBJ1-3	TGTGCCAGCAGTTCACAAGTGGGGAGCTCTGGAAACACCATATATTTT	CASSSQVGSSGNTIYF
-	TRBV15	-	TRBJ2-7	TGTGCCACCAGCAGAGAACCCGGGCCCTTTCCCTACGAGCAGTACTTC	CATSREPGPFPYEQYF
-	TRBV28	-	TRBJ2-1	TGTGCCAGCAGAACGTACAATGAGCAGTTCTTC	CASRTYNEQFF
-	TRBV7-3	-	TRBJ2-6	TGTGCCAGCAGCATGCCGGGATTAGCGCTCTCTGGGGCCAACGTCCTGACTTTC	CASSMPGLALSGANVLTF